Below, 2 T cell receptor beta chains from the same sample are listed, as sequenced in a study of T cell changes during pregnancy in multiple sclerosis. Measured with immunoSEQ multiplex PCR; TCRdb has only the in-frame clones, and not every one. The repertoire holds around 49,000 clones, with around 93% as singletons. The starting material was CD8+ T cells from peripheral blood mononuclear cells, obtained in the first trimester of pregnancy. The receptor set was obtained from a female donor with multiple sclerosis, enrolled in a pregnancy study.

The rearrangement joins TRBV5-1 to TRBJ2-1, with 12 bases identical to TRBD2. Germline lookup yields CDR1 SGHRS and CDR2 YFSETQ. CDR3 length equals 18 residues. Trimming cost V 1 base and J 3 bases; bases outside gene matches: 8. CDR3 in amino acids: CASSLRLAGGGGYNEQFF. CDR3 sequence (DNA): TGCGCCAGCAGCTTGAGGCTAGCGGGAGGGGGCGGCTACAATGAGCAGTTCTTC.

This chain joins TRBV27 and TRBJ2-1; D possibly corresponds to TRBD1 (6 bases). Deletions cut 2 bases from V and 4 bases from J, with 12 bases between. CDR1 and CDR2 from the germline V gene are MNHEY and SMNVEV (reference sequence). The CDR3 consists of 15 residues. Here the CDR3 reads CASSLRRGIYNEQFF. The CDR3 bases are TGTGCCAGCAGTTTACGCAGGGGAATATACAATGAGCAGTTCTTC.